These 12 T cell receptor beta chains were all obtained from the same sample, sequenced in a study of blood T cell repertoires in COVID-19. Here immunoSEQ multiplex PCR was the method, and the copy in TCRdb shows in-frame clones only, minus some. The table has roughly 250,000 clones, approximately 84% seen once. Material: peripheral blood. The receptors here all came from a person between 70 and 80 years old with COVID-19, enrolled during active disease.

The chain carries TRBV7-2 and TRBJ2-7; 10 bases fit TRBD1. This CDR3 comprises 15 residues. Losses at the gene ends were 3 bases for V and 5 bases for J; bases not matched to a gene: 7. The germline V gene encodes CDR1 SGHTA and CDR2 FQGNSA. CDR3: CASSFGQGDFNEQYF. CDR3 nucleotides: TGTGCCAGCAGCTTCGGACAGGGGGACTTTAACGAGCAGTACTTC.

The rearrangement joins TRBV7-9 to TRBJ1-3; the match to TRBD1 covers 7 bases. Germline V gene sequence: CDR1 SEHNR, CDR2 FQNEAQ (reference sequence). This CDR3 spans 16 amino acids. The junction had 8 bases not matched to a gene; V was cut back by 4 bases and J by 2 bases. CDR3 DNA: TGTGCCAGCAGCTCGACCGGGGACAGCGCTGGAAACACCATATATTTT. Protein: CASSSTGDSAGNTIYF.

This chain uses TRBV21-1 with TRBJ1-3. TRBV21-1 constitutes a pseudogene. CDR3 length: 16 residues. CDR3 nucleotide sequence: TGTGCCAGCCGTTTCCGGGCCCGGGAGCCCCGAGACACCATATATTTT. Translated: CASRFRAREPRDTIYF.

The V and J genes are TRBV25-1 and TRBJ1-4; a weak D match, TRBD1 (6 bases). The germline V gene encodes CDR1 MGHDK and CDR2 SYGVNS. This CDR3 has 13 residues. The V gene lost 4 bases and the J gene lost 10 bases, with 13 bases spanning the gap. The CDR3 DNA sequence: TGTGCCAGCAGTGGGGGGACATCTGGAAAACTGTTTTTT. Translating it yields CASSGGTSGKLFF.

The table lists this clone with a count of one. The chain is built from TRBV7-8 and TRBJ2-5; 11 bases are a match to TRBD1. Germline-derived CDR1 and CDR2 are SGHVS and FQNEAQ. The CDR3 runs to 17 residues. The V gene end was trimmed by 0 bases and the J gene end by 2 bases; junction bases not matched to a gene: 5. The CDR3 sequence is CASSLAGQGARQETQYF. CDR3 DNA: TGTGCCAGCAGCTTAGCAGGACAGGGGGCGCGACAAGAGACCCAGTACTTC.

The gene calls are TRBV6-6 and TRBJ2-7; D not certain. The V and J ends lost 5 bases and 2 bases respectively, with 7 bases between them. Germline CDR1 reads MNHNY; CDR2 reads SVGAGI (reference sequence). The CDR3 runs to 12 residues. CDR3 in DNA: TGTGCCAGCAGTCACTTAACCTACGAGCAGTACTTC. Translated, it gives CASSHLTYEQYF.

The chain uses TRBV19 and TRBJ1-1; D may be TRBD1 (5 bases). The V gene's germline CDR1 is LNHDA and CDR2 SQIVND (reference sequence). The germline V and J ends were trimmed by 6 bases and 13 bases, with 18 bases remaining between them. The CDR3 has 12 residues. The DNA of the CDR3 is TGTGCCAGTAGGGGGGACTCTCGGGAGGATTTCTTT. Protein: CASRGDSREDFF.

In this sample, this clone turned up a few times. The chain is built from TRBV9 and TRBJ1-2; TRBD1 matches 8 bases. The CDR3 is made up of 17 amino acids. Trimming cost V 3 bases and J 4 bases; bases outside gene matches: 14. The germline CDR1 and CDR2 sequences are SGDLS and YYNGEE. DNA of the CDR3: TGTGCCAGCAGCGCCCCACACCGACAGGGGAGTCCCTATGGCTACACCTTC. Translation: CASSAPHRQGSPYGYTF.

A single count supports this clone. CDR3 residues: CAWSVQLRDQPQHF. DNA for the CDR3: TGTGCCTGGAGCGTGCAGTTGCGGGACCAGCCCCAGCATTTT. This chain uses TRBV30 with TRBJ1-5; D possibly corresponds to TRBD1 (5 bases). The ends were cut back, 3 bases at V and 7 bases at J, with 16 bases in the middle. The CDR3 length is 14 residues. CDR1 is GTSNPN, CDR2 SVGIG, per germline (reference sequence). The whole variable domain, remainder taken from reference TRBV30 and TRBJ1-5, is SQTIHQWPATLVQPVGSPLSLECTVEGTSNPNLYWYRQAAGRGLQLLFYSVGIGQISSEVPQNLSASRPQDRQFILSSKKLLLSDSGFYLCAWSVQLRDQPQHFGDGTRLSIL.

This chain links TRBV5-5 with TRBJ2-2, with a tentative D call TRBD2 (5 bases). V dropped 7 bases and J dropped 0 bases, with 13 bases sitting between them. Germline CDR1 and CDR2: SGHKS and YYEKEE (reference sequence). The CDR3 is made up of 15 amino acids. The CDR3 region has the DNA TGTGCCAGCGGCGCGGTGGGAGCGAACACCGGGGAGCTGTTTTTT. Translated: CASGAVGANTGELFF.

The CDR3 sequence: CASTHQGNTEAFF. The CDR3 DNA is TGTGCCAGTACACACCAGGGGAACACTGAAGCTTTCTTT. J is TRBJ1-1 and V is TRBV7-2, with D tentatively TRBD1 (5 bases). The CDR3 totals 13 residues. V shed 9 bases and J shed 1 base, with 12 bases lying between them. Germline CDR1 and CDR2: SGHTA and FQGNSA.

The rearrangement joins TRBV7-3 to TRBJ2-1; possible D gene TRBD2, 6 bases. CDR1 is SGHTA, CDR2 FQGTGA, per germline. Trimming left V 5 bases short and J 6 bases short, with 23 bases between. CDR3 length: 17 residues. The CDR3 spells CASSPKSSERWGNEQFF. In DNA form, the CDR3 reads TGTGCCAGCAGCCCCAAATCTAGCGAACGATGGGGCAATGAGCAGTTCTTC. The full variable domain, rest sourced from reference TRBV7-3 and TRBJ2-1, is GAGVSQTPSNKVTEKGKYVELRCDPISGHTALYWYRQSLGQGPEFLIYFQGTGAADDSGLPNDRFFAVRPEGSVSTLKIQRTERGDSAVYLCASSPKSSERWGNEQFFGPGTRLTVL.